This T cell receptor beta chain was profiled in a study of radiation and T cells in renal cell carcinoma. About the study: Nephrectomy followed 15 Gy stereotactic body radiation by 4 weeks.

As regards this clone: Its target is not known. The same CDR3 arises from other DNA sequences in this sample as well.

Repertoires were generated with immunoSEQ multiplex PCR, while TCRdb's copy carries only in-frame clones and drops some. Of 150,000 to 180,000 clones in the sample, approximately 88% were seen once. Points from the study as a whole: Without pretreatment biopsies, baseline tumor clonotype presence was undetermined.

The time point: blood 2 weeks post-SBRT. Treatment indicated: 15 Gy SBRT to primary tumor, nephrectomy 4 weeks later. Blood was sampled at baseline, 2 weeks and 4 weeks after SBRT. The tumor was a clear cell renal cell carcinoma. The CDR3 loop spans 14 amino acids. Germline CDR1 is SEHNR and CDR2 is FQNEAQ (reference sequence). Trimming removed 1 base at V and 1 base at J, with 7 bases between. The material was blood, obtained from a patient whose treatment included radiotherapy and nephrectomy. The chain recombines TRBV7-9 with TRBJ1-1; D gene unclear. This TCR was sampled from a woman between 50 and 59 years old with renal cell carcinoma. CDR3 DNA sequence: TGTGCCAGCAGCTTAGGTCGAGAGAACACTGAAGCTTTCTTT. Its translation: CASSLGRENTEAFF.